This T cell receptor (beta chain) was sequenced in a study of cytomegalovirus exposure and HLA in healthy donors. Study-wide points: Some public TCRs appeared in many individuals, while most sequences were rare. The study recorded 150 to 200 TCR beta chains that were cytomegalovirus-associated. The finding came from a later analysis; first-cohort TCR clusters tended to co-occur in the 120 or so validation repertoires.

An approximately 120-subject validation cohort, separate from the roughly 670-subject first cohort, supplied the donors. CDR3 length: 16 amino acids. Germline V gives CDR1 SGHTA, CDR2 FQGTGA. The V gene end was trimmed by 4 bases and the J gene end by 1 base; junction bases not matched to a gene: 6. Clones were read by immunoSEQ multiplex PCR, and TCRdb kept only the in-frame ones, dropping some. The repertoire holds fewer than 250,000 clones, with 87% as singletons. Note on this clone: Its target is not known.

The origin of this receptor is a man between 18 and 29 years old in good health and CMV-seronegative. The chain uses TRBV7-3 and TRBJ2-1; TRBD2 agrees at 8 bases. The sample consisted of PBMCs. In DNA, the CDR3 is TGTGCCAGCAGCTGGGCAAAGCGGGAGTCCTACAATGAGCAGTTCTTC. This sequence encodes CASSWAKRESYNEQFF.